Below, one T cell receptor beta chain is given with its context. The CDR3 contains 16 residues. From germline, CDR1 is SGHTA and CDR2 FQGTGA. The V end was cut by 1 base, the J end by 5 bases, with 14 bases between. Profiled with immunoSEQ multiplex PCR; TCRdb holds only in-frame clones, not every one. Seen here are about 130,000 clones, approximately 81% observed once, and the top ten hold 5.5% to 7.5%. These data originate in a study of blood T cell repertoires in COVID-19. Study background: Samples came from the United States, Italy and Spain, spanning acute and convalescent COVID-19. T cells, B-cell-depleted T cells, or PBMCs supplied cDNA or gDNA.

The clonotype was recovered from a man aged 80 or over with COVID-19, enrolled during active disease. The chain is built from TRBV7-3 and TRBJ2-2; maybe TRBD1 (7 bases). The sequencing sample was made of peripheral blood. CDR3 nucleotides: TGTGCCAGCAGCTTAAATGCAGGGGGAGGAACCGGGGAGCTGTTTTTT. Residues: CASSLNAGGGTGELFF.